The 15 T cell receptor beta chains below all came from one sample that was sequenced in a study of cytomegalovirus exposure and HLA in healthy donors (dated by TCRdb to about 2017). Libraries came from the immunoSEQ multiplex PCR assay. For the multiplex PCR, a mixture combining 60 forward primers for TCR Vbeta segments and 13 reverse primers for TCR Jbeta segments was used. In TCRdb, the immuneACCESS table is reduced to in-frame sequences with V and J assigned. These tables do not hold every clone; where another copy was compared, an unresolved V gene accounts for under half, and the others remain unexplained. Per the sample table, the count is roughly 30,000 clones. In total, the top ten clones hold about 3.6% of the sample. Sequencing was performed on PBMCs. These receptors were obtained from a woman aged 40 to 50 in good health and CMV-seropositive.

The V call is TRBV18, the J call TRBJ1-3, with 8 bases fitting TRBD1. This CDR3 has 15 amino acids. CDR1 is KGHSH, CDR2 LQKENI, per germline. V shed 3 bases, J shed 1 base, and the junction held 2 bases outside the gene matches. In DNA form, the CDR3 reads TGTGCCAGCTCACCGGACAGGGCGTCTGGAAACACCATATATTTT. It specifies CASSPDRASGNTIYF.

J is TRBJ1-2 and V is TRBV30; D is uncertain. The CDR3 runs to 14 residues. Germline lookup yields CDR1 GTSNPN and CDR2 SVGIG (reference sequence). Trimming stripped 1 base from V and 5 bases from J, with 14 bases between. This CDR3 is CAWSAPPRKYGYTF. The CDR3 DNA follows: TGTGCCTGGAGTGCACCCCCCAGAAAGTATGGCTACACCTTC. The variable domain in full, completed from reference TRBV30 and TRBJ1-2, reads SQTIHQWPATLVQPVGSPLSLECTVEGTSNPNLYWYRQAAGRGLQLLFYSVGIGQISSEVPQNLSASRPQDRQFILSSKKLLLSDSGFYLCAWSAPPRKYGYTFGSGTRLTVV.

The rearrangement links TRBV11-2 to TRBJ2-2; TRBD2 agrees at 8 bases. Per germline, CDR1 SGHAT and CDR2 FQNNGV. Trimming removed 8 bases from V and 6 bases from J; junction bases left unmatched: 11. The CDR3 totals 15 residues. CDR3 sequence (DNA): TGTGCCAGCGCCCCCACGGGGGGGACGCCCGGGGAGCTGTTTTTT. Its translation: CASAPTGGTPGELFF.

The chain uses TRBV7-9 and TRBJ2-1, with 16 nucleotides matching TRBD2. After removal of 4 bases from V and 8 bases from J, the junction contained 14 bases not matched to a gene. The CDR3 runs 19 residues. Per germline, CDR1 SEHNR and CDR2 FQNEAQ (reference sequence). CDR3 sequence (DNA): TGTGCCAGCAGCTACCCGGGACTAGCGGGAGGGCCGAGAAAGGATGAGCAGTTCTTC. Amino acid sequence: CASSYPGLAGGPRKDEQFF.

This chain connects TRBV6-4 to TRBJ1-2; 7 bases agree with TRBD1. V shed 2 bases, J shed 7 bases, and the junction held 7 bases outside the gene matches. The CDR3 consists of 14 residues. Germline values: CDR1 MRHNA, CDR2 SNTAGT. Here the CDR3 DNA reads TGTGCCAGCAGTGACGGTGAGGGGGCAGGTGGCTACACCTTC. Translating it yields CASSDGEGAGGYTF.

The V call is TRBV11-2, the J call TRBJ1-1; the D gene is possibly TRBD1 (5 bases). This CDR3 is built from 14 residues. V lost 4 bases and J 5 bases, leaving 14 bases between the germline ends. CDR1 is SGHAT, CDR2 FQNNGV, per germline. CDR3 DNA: TGTGCCAGCAGCTCCGTGGGGGGAAGGACTGAAGCTTTCTTT. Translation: CASSSVGGRTEAFF.

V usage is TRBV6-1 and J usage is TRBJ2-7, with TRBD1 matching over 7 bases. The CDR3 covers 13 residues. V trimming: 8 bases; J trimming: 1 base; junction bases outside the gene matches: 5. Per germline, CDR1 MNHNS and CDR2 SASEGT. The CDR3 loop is CASQRQGSYEQYF. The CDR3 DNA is TGTGCCAGCCAGAGACAGGGATCCTACGAGCAGTACTTC.

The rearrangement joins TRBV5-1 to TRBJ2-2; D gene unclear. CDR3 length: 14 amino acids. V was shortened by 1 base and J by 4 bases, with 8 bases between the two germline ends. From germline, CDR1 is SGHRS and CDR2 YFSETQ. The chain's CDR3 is CASSLLQSTGELFF. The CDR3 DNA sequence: TGCGCCAGCAGCTTGCTCCAGTCCACCGGGGAGCTGTTTTTT.

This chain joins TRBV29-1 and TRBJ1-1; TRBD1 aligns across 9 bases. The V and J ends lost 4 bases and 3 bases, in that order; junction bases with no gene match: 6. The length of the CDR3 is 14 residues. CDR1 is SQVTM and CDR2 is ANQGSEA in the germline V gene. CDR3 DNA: TGCAGCGTTGGGGGGGGACAGGGTGACACTGAAGCTTTCTTT. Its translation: CSVGGGQGDTEAFF.

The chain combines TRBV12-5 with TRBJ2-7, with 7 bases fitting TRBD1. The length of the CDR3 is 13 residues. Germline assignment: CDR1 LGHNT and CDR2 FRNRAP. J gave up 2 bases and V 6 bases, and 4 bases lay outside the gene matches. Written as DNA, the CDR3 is TGTGCTAGTGGCCCGGGACAGACCTACGAGCAGTACTTC. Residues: CASGPGQTYEQYF.

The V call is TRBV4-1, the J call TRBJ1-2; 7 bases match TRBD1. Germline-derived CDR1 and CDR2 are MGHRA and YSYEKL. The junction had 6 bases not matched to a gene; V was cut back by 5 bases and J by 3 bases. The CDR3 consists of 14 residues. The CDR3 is CASSGATGDYGYTF. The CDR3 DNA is TGCGCCAGCAGCGGTGCAACAGGGGACTATGGCTACACCTTC.

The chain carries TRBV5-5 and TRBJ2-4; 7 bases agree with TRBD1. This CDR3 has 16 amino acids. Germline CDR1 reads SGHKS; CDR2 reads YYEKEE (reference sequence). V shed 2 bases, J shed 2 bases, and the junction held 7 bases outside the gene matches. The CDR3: CASSFFDRETKNIQYF. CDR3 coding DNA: TGTGCCAGCAGCTTTTTTGACAGGGAGACCAAAAACATTCAGTACTTC.

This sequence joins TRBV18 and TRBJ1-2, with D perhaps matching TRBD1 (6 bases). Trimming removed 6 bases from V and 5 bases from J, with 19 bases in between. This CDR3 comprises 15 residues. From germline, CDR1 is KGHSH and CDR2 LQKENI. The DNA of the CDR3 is TGTGCCAGCTCCTCTGGTATAGGGACATTTTATGGCTACACCTTC. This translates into CASSSGIGTFYGYTF.

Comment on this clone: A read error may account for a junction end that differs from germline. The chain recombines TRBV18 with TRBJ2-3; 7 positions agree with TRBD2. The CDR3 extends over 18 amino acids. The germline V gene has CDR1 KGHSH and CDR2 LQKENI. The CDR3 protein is CASSPRTRVRESTDTQYF. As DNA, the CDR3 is TGTGCCAGCTCGCCACGGACGAGGGTGCGGGAGAGCACAGATACGCAGTATTTT.

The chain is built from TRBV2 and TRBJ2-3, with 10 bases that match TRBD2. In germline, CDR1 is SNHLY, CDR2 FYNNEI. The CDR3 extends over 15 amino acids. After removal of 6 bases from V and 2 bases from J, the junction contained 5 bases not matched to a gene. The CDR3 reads CASRVAGGLTDTQYF. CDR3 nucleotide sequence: TGTGCCAGCAGGGTAGCGGGAGGCCTCACAGATACGCAGTATTTT.